One and the same sample provided the 14 T cell receptor beta chains below, sequenced in a study of OX40 agonist ivuxolimab in advanced cancers. Repertoires were generated with immunoSEQ multiplex PCR, while TCRdb's copy carries only in-frame clones and drops some. The repertoire consists of some 15,000 clones, with about three quarters occurring once and the leading ten covering about 39%. The input for sequencing was CD4+ or CD8+ T cells sorted from blood, taken in a trial of the OX40 agonist ivuxolimab. These receptors originate from an adult with an advanced solid tumor such as melanoma, head and neck, liver or kidney cancer.

The chain links TRBV11-2 to TRBJ2-1; TRBD2 is a possible D gene (5 bases). V dropped 8 bases and J dropped 15 bases, with 17 bases sitting between them. Germline assignment: CDR1 SGHAT and CDR2 FQNNGV. CDR3 length: 11 amino acids. DNA of the CDR3: TGTGCCAGCGCCTCCGCGGGTGGCTGGTTCTTC. It yields the protein CASASAGGWFF.

Of note for this clone: Sequence at one end of the junction differs from germline and may be a read error. This sequence joins TRBV9 and TRBJ2-1; D may match TRBD1 or TRBD2 (6 bases each). This CDR3 is 16 amino acids long. Germline V lookup: CDR1 SGDLS, CDR2 YYNGEE. The CDR3 here is CASSAPLGGSNNEQFF. CDR3 in DNA: TGTGCCAGCAGCGCCCCTTTGGGGGGCTCCAACAATGAGCAGTTCTTC.

V usage is TRBV1 and J usage is TRBJ2-1; TRBD1 reflects the table's D call only, with no check against the DNA. TRBV1 is a pseudogene locus. This CDR3 comprises 14 residues. The CDR3 DNA reads as TGCACCAGCAGCCGGGACAGCCCCTACAATGAGCAGTTCTTC. It encodes CTSSRDSPYNEQFF.

The genes are TRBV11-2 and TRBJ1-4; D is undetermined. The V end lost 2 bases, the J end lost 6 bases, and 7 bases lay between the germline ends. The germline V gene encodes CDR1 SGHAT and CDR2 FQNNGV. The CDR3 length is 13 residues. CDR3: CASSLRGDEKLFF. The DNA for the CDR3 is TGTGCCAGCAGCTTACGGGGTGATGAAAAACTGTTTTTT.

This sequence joins TRBV4-3 and TRBJ2-7; D unclear. Germline V lookup: CDR1 LGHNA, CDR2 YSLEER. V lost 0 bases and J 6 bases, leaving 6 bases between the germline ends. The length of the CDR3 is 12 residues. The CDR3 loop is CASSQDRGEQYF. The CDR3 region has the DNA TGCGCCAGCAGCCAAGATCGCGGCGAGCAGTACTTC.

This clone has more than one count but fewer than ten. V is TRBV29-1 and J is TRBJ2-5; 11 bases are a match to TRBD2. Germline CDR1 is SQVTM and CDR2 is ANQGSEA. V gave up 5 bases and J gave up 2 bases; unmatched junction bases: 19. The CDR3 is made up of 19 amino acids. DNA for the CDR3: TGCAGCGTTTTACCCTATTTAGCGGGAGGGGCTGAAGCTCAAGAGACCCAGTACTTC. It codes for CSVLPYLAGGAEAQETQYF. The whole variable domain, remainder taken from reference TRBV29-1 and TRBJ2-5, is SAVISQKPSRDICQRGTSLTIQCQVDSQVTMMFWYRQQPGQSLTLIATANQGSEATYESGFVIDKFPISRPNLTFSTLTVSNMSPEDSSIYLCSVLPYLAGGAEAQETQYFGPGTRLLVL.

This sequence joins TRBV28 and TRBJ2-1; 9 bases map to TRBD2. Germline assignment: CDR1 MDHEN and CDR2 SYDVKM. The ends lost 6 bases at V and 5 bases at J; junction bases unmatched: 8. This CDR3 comprises 15 residues. CDR3 protein: CASSILAGDNNEQFF. In DNA form, the CDR3 reads TGTGCCAGCAGCATACTAGCGGGCGACAACAATGAGCAGTTCTTC.

The chain employs TRBV6-6 and TRBJ1-4; D is unresolved. In germline, CDR1 is MNHNY, CDR2 SVGAGI (reference sequence). V dropped 2 bases and J dropped 2 bases, with 9 bases sitting between them. The CDR3 extends over 15 amino acids. The CDR3 DNA is TGTGCCAGCAGTTACGTCGAGGTGACTAATGAAAAACTGTTTTTT. Its translation: CASSYVEVTNEKLFF.

This clone was counted ten times or more. The rearrangement links TRBV4-2 to TRBJ1-5, with a weak D call TRBD1 (6 bases). In germline, CDR1 is LGHNA, CDR2 YNFKEQ. There are 15 residues in the CDR3. Trimming took off 5 bases at V and 5 bases at J, with 16 bases between the two ends. CDR3 nucleotide sequence: TGTGCCAGCAGCGCCAAGAGGGCAGGGGATCAGCCCCAGCATTTT. Its protein is CASSAKRAGDQPQHF.

The chain recombines TRBV28 with TRBJ1-2; D is perhaps TRBD1 (6 bases). V was pared by 4 bases and J by 3 bases, with 12 bases between. CDR3 size: 14 residues. CDR1 is MDHEN, CDR2 SYDVKM, per germline. As DNA, the CDR3 is TGTGCCAGCAGTTCTCCGGGGGCTTACTATGGCTACACCTTC. Translation: CASSSPGAYYGYTF.

The rearrangement uses TRBV7-3 and TRBJ2-2, with TRBD1 as a possible D gene (6 bases). The CDR3 has 15 amino acids. With 4 bases removed from V and 5 bases from J, the gap between germline ends came to 14 bases. Germline lookup yields CDR1 SGHTA and CDR2 FQGTGA. The CDR3 nucleotides are TGTGCCAGCAGCTCGACAGGATCGGGGACCGGGGAGCTGTTTTTT. Its protein product is CASSSTGSGTGELFF.

This clone was seen just once. The chain carries TRBV28 and TRBJ2-2; no clear D gene. The V end was cut by 2 bases, the J end by 3 bases, with 7 bases between. CDR1 MDHEN and CDR2 SYDVKM come from the germline V gene. The CDR3 loop spans 14 amino acids. CDR3 nucleotides: TGTGCCAGCAGTTTAGACCAACACACCGGGGAGCTGTTTTTT. Translated, it gives CASSLDQHTGELFF.

The chain links TRBV9 to TRBJ1-2, with D uncertain. V lost 0 bases, J lost 8 bases, and 29 bases lay in between. The CDR3 is 19 amino acids. The V gene's germline CDR1 is SGDLS and CDR2 YYNGEE. Here the CDR3 DNA reads TGTGCCAGCAGCGTAGTGGAGGGAGATCGGGAGTTATCGGCGCGGGGCTACACCTTC. This codes for CASSVVEGDRELSARGYTF.

In regard to this clone: Other DNA sequences in the sample encode the same CDR3. The CDR3 nucleotides read TGTGCCAGCAGTTTATCAGGGGGCTATCAGCCCCAGCATTTT. Protein product: CASSLSGGYQPQHF. The chain has TRBV27 and TRBJ1-5, with 7 nucleotides matching TRBD1. CDR1 and CDR2 from the germline V gene are MNHEY and SMNVEV (reference sequence). The CDR3 is made up of 14 amino acids. Losses at the gene ends were 0 bases for V and 5 bases for J; bases not matched to a gene: 1.